Presented here are 24 T cell receptor beta chains from one specimen sequenced in a study. TCRdb recomputed calls from the 5' RACE reads with MiXCR, one row per CDR3 protein. Of 55,000 or so distinct CDR3 sequences listed, under 25% are singletons. Tregs were sorted as CD4+CD25+CD127-/low cells. Source material: tumor-infiltrating Tregs sorted from the breast tumor. Receptor source: a female donor with breast cancer.

The chain recombines TRBV20-1 with TRBJ1-5; TRBD1 aligns across 11 bases. Germline CDR1 DFQATT, CDR2 SNEGSKA (reference sequence). The CDR3 is 17 residues long. Trimming at V came to 1 base and at J to 6 bases, leaving 11 bases not matched to a gene. Here the CDR3 reads CSARALDRGLPTQPQHF. CDR3 DNA: TGCAGTGCTAGAGCCCTGGACAGGGGGCTCCCTACTCAGCCCCAGCATTTT.

This clonotype was observed many times. The genes are TRBV20-1 and TRBJ2-6; D uncertain. Germline loops: CDR1 DFQATT, CDR2 SNEGSKA (reference sequence). V was shortened by 1 base and J by 2 bases, with 6 bases between the two germline ends. The CDR3 is 14 residues long. The CDR3 protein is CSARASAGANVLTF. CDR3 DNA: TGCAGTGCTAGAGCGTCAGCTGGGGCCAACGTCCTGACTTTC.

This clonotype was detected only a few times. V is TRBV6-5 and J is TRBJ2-1; TRBD1 matches 8 bases. Germline V gene sequence: CDR1 MNHEY, CDR2 SVGAGI. The V and J ends lost 2 bases and 10 bases, in that order; junction bases with no gene match: 7. The CDR3 extends over 14 amino acids. CDR3 protein: CASSYRGGQGEQFF. CDR3 bases: TGTGCCAGCAGTTACCGAGGTGGACAGGGCGAGCAGTTCTTC.

In this sample, this clonotype turned up many times. This chain connects TRBV7-8 to TRBJ1-1, with TRBD1 identical over 7 bases. Germline loops: CDR1 SGHVS, CDR2 FQNEAQ. CDR3 size: 14 residues. The ends lost 4 bases at V and 6 bases at J; junction bases unmatched: 8. For the CDR3, the DNA is TGTGCCAGCAGCTATAGACAGGGTCGCCCTGAAGCTTTCTTT. It encodes CASSYRQGRPEAFF.

J is TRBJ1-1 and V is TRBV6-5; D ambiguous. The V gene's germline CDR1 is MNHEY and CDR2 SVGAGI. V dropped 2 bases and J dropped 0 bases, with 7 bases sitting between them. The CDR3 is 14 residues long. The CDR3 region is CASSYVRLNTEAFF. For the CDR3, the DNA is TGTGCCAGCAGTTACGTCCGGCTGAACACTGAAGCTTTCTTT.

On this clonotype: The conserved phenylalanine or tryptophan normally closing the CDR3 is absent here, so this likely arose from a read error. The CDR3 here is CSARGGDVNNSPLHL. Here the CDR3 DNA reads TGCAGTGCTAGAGGGGGCGACGTCAATAATTCACCCCTCCACCTT. This chain joins TRBV20-1 and TRBJ1-6; perhaps TRBD1 as D (5 bases). Germline CDR1 reads DFQATT; CDR2 reads SNEGSKA (reference sequence). Between the trimmed V and J ends, which lost 1 base and 5 bases, there was a span of 12 bases. CDR3 length: 15 amino acids.

The genes are TRBV9 and TRBJ2-3; 7 bases are shared with TRBD2. V lost 0 bases and J lost 6; bases outside the gene matches: 10. Germline values: CDR1 SGDLS, CDR2 YYNGEE. CDR3 length: 16 amino acids. This CDR3 is CASSVAPRLAGDTQYF. In DNA form, the CDR3 reads TGTGCCAGCAGCGTAGCACCGAGACTAGCTGGGGATACGCAGTATTTT.

This chain joins TRBV7-3 and TRBJ2-1; D uncertain. From germline, CDR1 is SGHTA and CDR2 FQGTGA. This CDR3 has 16 residues. The ends were cut back, 5 bases at V and 0 bases at J, with 14 bases in the middle. CDR3 sequence: CASSQRVDASYNEQFF. In DNA, the CDR3 is TGTGCCAGCAGCCAAAGGGTGGACGCCTCCTACAATGAGCAGTTCTTC. Together with reference TRBV7-3 and TRBJ2-1, the CDR3 gives the full variable domain: GAGVSQTPSNKVTEKGKYVELRCDPISGHTALYWYRQSLGQGPEFLIYFQGTGAADDSGLPNDRFFAVRPEGSVSTLKIQRTERGDSAVYLCASSQRVDASYNEQFFGPGTRLTVL.

This clonotype has only a few counts. The CDR3 DNA reads TGTGCCAGCAATCATCGGAGGAGTAGCAATCAGCCCCAGCATTTT. This codes for CASNHRRSSNQPQHF. This chain connects TRBV6-2 or TRBV6-3 to TRBJ1-5; no reliable D call. The V end was cut by 7 bases, the J end by 0 bases, with 13 bases between. Germline CDR1 reads MNHEY; CDR2 reads SVGEGT. The CDR3 has 15 amino acids.

This clonotype was seen more than once but under ten times. The chain couples TRBV12-3 or TRBV12-4 to TRBJ1-3; no firm D call. The germline V and J ends were trimmed by 6 bases and 0 bases, with 12 bases remaining between them. The CDR3 is 15 amino acids. The CDR3 here is CASRSRPNSGNTIYF. The CDR3 nucleotides are TGTGCCAGCAGATCAAGGCCCAACTCTGGAAACACCATATATTTT.

V and J are TRBV5-1 and TRBJ2-7, with a possible D match to TRBD2 (6 bases). V lost 4 bases to trimming and J lost 3 bases, with 17 bases between them. CDR3 length equals 15 residues. Germline V gene lookup returns CDR1 SGHRS and CDR2 YFSETQ. CDR3 in amino acids: CASSAGRGGGYEQYF. In nucleotides, the CDR3 is TGCGCCAGCAGCGCCGGACGGGGAGGAGGCTACGAGCAGTACTTC. Drawing the rest from reference TRBV5-1 and TRBJ2-7, the complete variable domain is KAGVTQTPRYLIKTRGQQVTLSCSPISGHRSVSWYQQTPGQGLQFLFEYFSETQRNKGNFPGRFSGRQFSNSRSEMNVSTLELGDSALYLCASSAGRGGGYEQYFGPGTRLTVT.

This clonotype was detected a few times. The chain combines TRBV12-3 or TRBV12-4 with TRBJ2-1, with D perhaps matching TRBD1 or TRBD2 (6 bases each). The CDR3 sequence is 12 residues long. V gave up 8 bases and J gave up 7 bases, with 12 bases separating them. For the CDR3, the DNA is TGTGCCAGCGCCTGGAGGGGGAATGAGCAGTTCTTC. This translates into CASAWRGNEQFF.

This clonotype was counted between two and nine times. V is TRBV5-1 and J is TRBJ2-1; 9 nucleotides agree with TRBD2. CDR1 SGHRS and CDR2 YFSETQ come from the germline V gene. J lost 6 bases, V lost 0 bases, and 4 bases had no gene match. This CDR3 is built from 15 residues. The chain's CDR3 is CASSLGLAALNEQFF. The DNA of the CDR3 is TGCGCCAGCAGCTTGGGACTAGCGGCCCTCAATGAGCAGTTCTTC.

This clonotype was detected a few times. The chain uses TRBV21-1 and TRBJ2-1; the table's D call TRBD2 went unverified against the DNA. TRBV21-1 is marked as a pseudogene. The CDR3 length is 16 residues. CDR3: CASSPTGTREYNEQFF. The CDR3 region has the DNA TGTGCCAGCAGCCCGACCGGGACTAGGGAATACAATGAGCAGTTCTTC.

The chain employs TRBV30 and TRBJ2-5; perhaps D is TRBD1 or TRBD2 (5 bases each). In germline, CDR1 is GTSNPN, CDR2 SVGIG (reference sequence). The CDR3 contains 13 residues. The V end lost 2 bases, the J end lost 4 bases, and 11 bases lay between the germline ends. CDR3 sequence reads: CAWSRDGLETQYF. The CDR3 DNA is TGTGCCTGGAGTCGGGACGGGCTAGAGACCCAGTACTTC.

This clonotype was observed a few times. The chain couples TRBV20-1 to TRBJ2-1; D is possibly TRBD1 (6 bases). Germline CDR1 is DFQATT and CDR2 is SNEGSKA (reference sequence). This CDR3 has 15 amino acids. Trimming took off 0 bases at V and 6 bases at J, with 15 bases between the two ends. Written as DNA, the CDR3 is TGCAGTGCTAGAGAGTACGGCAGGGGAATCAATGAGCAGTTCTTC. Translated, it gives CSAREYGRGINEQFF.

J is TRBJ1-1 and V is TRBV2; no definite D call. The CDR3 is 13 amino acids. The germline V and J ends were trimmed by 3 bases and 8 bases, with 13 bases remaining between them. Germline CDR1 reads SNHLY; CDR2 reads FYNNEI. CDR3 nucleotide sequence: TGTGCCAGCAGTGAGATGGGCATCACGGAAGCTTTCTTT. It yields the protein CASSEMGITEAFF.

This clonotype came up many times. V usage is TRBV5-1 and J usage is TRBJ2-5; TRBD1 or TRBD2 may be the D gene (6 bases each). Trimming took 4 bases from V and 5 from J, leaving 12 bases between them. Germline V gene data show CDR1 as SGHRS and CDR2 as YFSETQ. The CDR3 is made up of 13 amino acids. The CDR3 here is CASSQGGSETQYF. CDR3 coding DNA: TGCGCCAGCAGCCAAGGGGGGTCCGAGACCCAGTACTTC.

This clonotype was detected only a few times. The chain has TRBV24-1 and TRBJ2-7; a possible D gene is TRBD2 (5 bases). The CDR3 totals 15 residues. Germline lookup yields CDR1 KGHDR and CDR2 SFDVKD. V was shortened by 3 bases and J by 4 bases, with 15 bases between the two germline ends. As DNA, the CDR3 is TGTGCCACCAGTGATAGCGGCGGCGGTAGGTACGAGCAGTACTTC. This codes for CATSDSGGGRYEQYF.

This clonotype showed up many times. The gene calls are TRBV3-1 and TRBJ1-1; no clear D gene. CDR3 size: 11 residues. Germline assignment: CDR1 LGHDT and CDR2 YNNKEL (reference sequence). Trimming removed 3 bases from V and 6 bases from J, with 5 bases in between. CDR3 sequence (DNA): TGTGCCAGCAGCCACTTGGCTGAAGCTTTCTTT. Its protein is CASSHLAEAFF.

The rearrangement joins TRBV5-1 to TRBJ1-4; D may be TRBD1 (5 bases). Germline V gives CDR1 SGHRS, CDR2 YFSETQ. This CDR3 comprises 14 residues. The ends were cut back, 5 bases at V and 6 bases at J, with 14 bases in the middle. Here the CDR3 DNA reads TGCGCCAGCAGTCCAGGGCCGAGGCATGAAAAACTGTTTTTT. It encodes CASSPGPRHEKLFF.

This clonotype was counted at least ten times. The chain has TRBV3-1 and TRBJ1-1, with a tentative D call TRBD1 (5 bases). This CDR3 is built from 14 residues. V lost 4 bases and J lost 2, with 11 bases in between. Per germline, CDR1 LGHDT and CDR2 YNNKEL (reference sequence). CDR3 sequence: CASSRGTGNTEAFF. CDR3 in DNA: TGTGCCAGCAGCCGAGGGACGGGCAACACTGAAGCTTTCTTT. The variable domain in full, completed from reference TRBV3-1 and TRBJ1-1, reads DTAVSQTPKYLVTQMGNDKSIKCEQNLGHDTMYWYKQDSKKFLKIMFSYNNKELIINETVPNRFSPKSPDKAHLNLHINSLELGDSAVYFCASSRGTGNTEAFFGQGTRLTVV.

This clonotype has a handful of counts. The gene calls are TRBV2 and TRBJ1-1; D is ambiguous. The V end was cut by 4 bases, the J end by 3 bases, with 9 bases between. The germline V gene encodes CDR1 SNHLY and CDR2 FYNNEI. This CDR3 has 13 residues. CDR3 amino acids: CASSVLGDTEAFF. As DNA, the CDR3 is TGTGCCAGCAGTGTTCTCGGGGACACTGAAGCTTTCTTT.

With respect to this clonotype: An end of the junction does not agree with germline; a read error may underlie this. The chain joins TRBV29-1 to TRBJ1-1; 8 nucleotides line up with TRBD1. The germline gives CDR1 SQVTM, CDR2 ANQGSEA. This CDR3 region has 13 residues. CDR3 sequence (DNA): TGCAACGTTGGGGACAGGAGAAACACTGAAGCTTTCTTT. This encodes CNVGDRRNTEAFF.